Following are 27 T cell receptor beta chains from one sample sequenced in a study of T cells in Graves' hyperthyroidism and ophthalmopathy. Using RNA transcripts as the source, TCR beta CDR3 regions were amplified. An initial round of RT-PCR targeting the TCR CDR3 relied on the HTBI primer set. TCRdb reprocessed the multiplex PCR reads via MiXCR and lists one record per CDR3 protein. The data contain more than 500,000 distinct CDR3 sequences, about 43% of them singletons. The sequenced sample was peripheral blood or thyroid tissue (not recorded which). The receptors were sampled from an adult woman with Graves' disease, either hyperthyroidism or ophthalmopathy (not recorded which).

This clonotype came up many times. The genes are TRBV5-1 and TRBJ1-5; D unresolved. The germline V and J ends were trimmed by 0 bases and 4 bases, with 11 bases remaining between them. This CDR3 has 15 residues. Germline CDR1 is SGHRS and CDR2 is YFSETQ. The CDR3 nucleotides are TGCGCCAGCAGCTTGGCCGGGTTGGAAAATCAGCCCCAGCATTTT. Amino acids: CASSLAGLENQPQHF.

A word on this clonotype: A read error may produce the germline difference seen at one junction end. CDR3: CASRWDDNSALHF. In nucleotides, the CDR3 is TGTGCCAGCAGGTGGGACGACAATTCAGCCCTCCACTTT. This rearrangement joins TRBV7-6 to TRBJ1-6; possibly TRBD1 for D (5 bases). The CDR3 runs 13 residues. Looked up from germline, CDR1 is SGHVS and CDR2 is FNYEAQ.

This clonotype occurred a few times. V usage is TRBV15 and J usage is TRBJ1-3, with D uncertain. The CDR3 is 13 amino acids. Trimming shortened V by 0 bases and J by 3 bases, and 3 bases separated the two germline ends. The germline V gene has CDR1 LNHNV and CDR2 YYDKDF (reference sequence). This CDR3 is CATSRDRGNTIYF. As DNA, the CDR3 is TGTGCCACCAGCAGAGATCGTGGAAACACCATATATTTT.

This clonotype was recorded a few times. V is TRBV27 and J is TRBJ2-7; a weak D match, TRBD2 (5 bases). V gave up 0 bases and J gave up 7 bases, with 13 bases separating them. This CDR3 comprises 14 residues. Germline CDR1 MNHEY, CDR2 SMNVEV (reference sequence). Written as DNA, the CDR3 is TGTGCCAGCAGTTTATCGGCCGTGGGGAGAGAGCAGTACTTC. As protein: CASSLSAVGREQYF.

A few counts support this clonotype. The chain couples TRBV11-2 to TRBJ2-7, with D perhaps matching TRBD2 (6 bases). The CDR3 contains 16 residues. V was clipped by 5 bases and J by 2 bases, with 19 bases between them. The V gene's germline CDR1 is SGHAT and CDR2 FQNNGV. The CDR3 is CASSLGRGGITYEQYF. CDR3 coding DNA: TGTGCCAGCAGCCTTGGCCGGGGCGGGATAACCTACGAGCAGTACTTC.

The chain recombines TRBV2 with TRBJ2-7; 9 nucleotides line up with TRBD1. Germline V lookup: CDR1 SNHLY, CDR2 FYNNEI. The V gene end was trimmed by 8 bases and the J gene end by 6 bases; junction bases not matched to a gene: 11. This CDR3 is 14 amino acids long. The CDR3 here is CASVRDRVGSEQYF. CDR3 DNA: TGTGCCAGCGTCCGGGACAGGGTAGGTAGCGAGCAGTACTTC.

This clonotype showed up many times. J is TRBJ1-2 and V is TRBV6-1; TRBD1 is a possible D gene (6 bases). From germline, CDR1 is MNHNS and CDR2 SASEGT. V lost 6 bases and J 8 bases, leaving 13 bases between the germline ends. The CDR3 is 12 amino acids. DNA for the CDR3: TGTGCCAGCAGGAGGGCAGGGGAAGGCTACACCTTC. This codes for CASRRAGEGYTF.

The chain carries TRBV15 and TRBJ2-2; D is possibly TRBD2 (6 bases). Germline V lookup: CDR1 LNHNV, CDR2 YYDKDF (reference sequence). The CDR3 has 12 residues. V shed 8 bases and J shed 7 bases, with 11 bases lying between them. The CDR3 nucleotides are TGTGCCACCGGAGGGCCTATCGGGGAGCTGTTTTTT. It translates to CATGGPIGELFF.

This clonotype occurred many times. At one end, the junction sequence differs from germline, possibly due to a read error. V and J are TRBV12-3 or TRBV12-4 and TRBJ1-4, with D maybe TRBD1 (5 bases). The CDR3 loop spans 12 amino acids. The CDR3 here is CASSFWTTRLFF. In DNA, the CDR3 is TGTGCCAGTAGTTTCTGGACAACAAGGCTGTTTTTT.

V is TRBV20-1 and J is TRBJ2-5; D not resolved. Germline assignment: CDR1 DFQATT and CDR2 SNEGSKA (reference sequence). The CDR3 totals 14 residues. The V end was cut by 1 base, the J end by 4 bases, with 13 bases between. CDR3 protein: CSARVSIRTETQYF. CDR3 sequence (DNA): TGCAGTGCTAGAGTCTCGATAAGGACAGAGACCCAGTACTTC.

This chain links TRBV29-1 with TRBJ1-2, with 7 bases that match TRBD1. Unmatched junction bases numbered 11, after V lost 5 bases and J lost 8 bases. Germline V gene sequence: CDR1 SQVTM, CDR2 ANQGSEA. This CDR3 contains 13 residues. Here the CDR3 reads CSVRRQGGRGYTF. The CDR3 DNA follows: TGCAGCGTTCGGAGACAGGGAGGAAGGGGCTACACCTTC.

This clonotype has a count of ten or more. The chain is built from TRBV19 and TRBJ1-5, with D perhaps TRBD1 (5 bases). Germline values: CDR1 LNHDA, CDR2 SQIVND (reference sequence). The V gene lost 6 bases and the J gene lost 2 bases, with 14 bases spanning the gap. The CDR3 extends over 15 amino acids. In DNA form, the CDR3 reads TGTGCCAGTAGGGGAGGGGTGGACGGCAATCAGCCCCAGCATTTT. Translation: CASRGGVDGNQPQHF.

J is TRBJ1-1 and V is TRBV5-1; 8 bases are a match to TRBD1. Per the germline V gene, CDR1 is SGHRS and CDR2 is YFSETQ. With V trimmed by 6 bases and J by 1 base, 11 bases remained unmatched. The CDR3 loop spans 16 amino acids. CDR3 DNA: TGCGCCAGCACCCTGGGACCGACAGGGGCGAACACTGAAGCTTTCTTT. Encoded protein: CASTLGPTGANTEAFF.

This chain links TRBV5-1 with TRBJ1-1, with no clear D. The CDR3 has 13 residues. From germline, CDR1 is SGHRS and CDR2 YFSETQ. The germline V and J ends were trimmed by 5 bases and 4 bases, with 12 bases remaining between them. CDR3 residues: CASRAGGRTEAFF. As DNA, the CDR3 is TGCGCCAGCAGGGCGGGAGGTCGCACTGAAGCTTTCTTT.

The table lists this clonotype with a few counts. CDR3 coding DNA: TGTGCCAGCAGCCCAACCTTGTCGGGCAATGGCTACACCTTC. It codes for CASSPTLSGNGYTF. This chain uses TRBV6-5 with TRBJ1-2; D is unclear. CDR3 length equals 14 residues. V lost 6 bases to trimming and J lost 6 bases, with 17 bases between them. Germline loops: CDR1 MNHEY, CDR2 SVGAGI.

The chain couples TRBV29-1 to TRBJ2-5; D possibly uses TRBD1 or TRBD2 (5 bases each). The germline V gene encodes CDR1 SQVTM and CDR2 ANQGSEA. CDR3 length equals 13 residues. The V end lost 4 bases, the J end lost 5 bases, and 14 bases lay between the germline ends. CDR3 nucleotide sequence: TGCAGCGTTGGCCCTCGGTGGGGGGAGACCCAGTACTTC. Translated, it gives CSVGPRWGETQYF.

This sequence joins TRBV5-1 and TRBJ1-6, with D possibly matching TRBD1 (5 bases). V was pared by 3 bases and J by 4 bases, with 14 bases between. Germline-derived CDR1 and CDR2 are SGHRS and YFSETQ. The CDR3 extends over 16 amino acids. The CDR3 nucleotides are TGCGCCAGCAGCTCCAACGCGGGGGGGTATAATTCACCCCTCCACTTT. Translated: CASSSNAGGYNSPLHF. Full variable domain (outside the CDR3, taken from reference TRBV5-1 and TRBJ1-6): KAGVTQTPRYLIKTRGQQVTLSCSPISGHRSVSWYQQTPGQGLQFLFEYFSETQRNKGNFPGRFSGRQFSNSRSEMNVSTLELGDSALYLCASSSNAGGYNSPLHFGNGTRLTVT.

This clonotype was seen at least ten times. The gene calls are TRBV7-2 and TRBJ1-5, with no clear D. V shed 2 bases and J shed 7 bases, with 12 bases lying between them. Germline V CDR1 and CDR2: SGHTA, FQGNSA. CDR3 size: 14 residues. CDR3 coding DNA: TGTGCCAGCAGCTTAAGAGCAGGTCCCCAGCCCCAGCATTTT. This sequence encodes CASSLRAGPQPQHF. Full variable domain (missing parts from reference TRBV7-2 and TRBJ1-5): GAGVSQSPSNKVTEKGKDVELRCDPISGHTALYWYRQSLGQGLEFLIYFQGNSAPDKSGLPSDRFSAERTGGSVSTLTIQRTQQEDSAVYLCASSLRAGPQPQHFGDGTRLSIL.

This clonotype came up many times. The chain joins TRBV2 to TRBJ1-1; D gene uncertain. The CDR3 runs 11 residues. Germline-derived CDR1 and CDR2 are SNHLY and FYNNEI. V was clipped by 7 bases and J by 4 bases, with 7 bases between them. The CDR3 DNA follows: TGTGCCAGCAAAGCCTTCACTGAAGCTTTCTTT. This encodes CASKAFTEAFF.

In the case of this clonotype: Its ends do not fully match the called genes, so a read error is possible. The rearrangement uses TRBV2 and TRBJ2-7; no definite D call. The length of the CDR3 is 13 residues. Germline CDR1 SNHLY, CDR2 FYNNEI. As DNA, the CDR3 is TGCGCCAGCAGCCCTAGTAGTCTTTACGAGCAGTACTTC. Translating gives CASSPSSLYEQYF.

The chain employs TRBV29-1 and TRBJ2-6; possibly TRBD1 for D (6 bases). V was pared by 7 bases and J by 0 bases, with 7 bases between. The germline CDR1 and CDR2 sequences are SQVTM and ANQGSEA. The CDR3 sequence is 13 residues long. Here the CDR3 DNA reads TGCAGCGCGACAGGCTCTGGGGCCAACGTCCTGACTTTC. Translating it yields CSATGSGANVLTF. The entire variable domain, with the rest obtained from reference TRBV29-1 and TRBJ2-6, is as follows: SAVISQKPSRDICQRGTSLTIQCQVDSQVTMMFWYRQQPGQSLTLIATANQGSEATYESGFVIDKFPISRPNLTFSTLTVSNMSPEDSSIYLCSATGSGANVLTFGAGSRLTVL.

The CDR3 here is CASTLGIQETQYF. The CDR3 DNA sequence: TGTGCCAGCACCCTGGGGATTCAAGAGACCCAGTACTTC. The rearrangement joins TRBV7-2 to TRBJ2-5; D is unresolved. The CDR3 totals 13 residues. Between the trimmed V and J ends, which lost 7 bases and 2 bases, there was a span of 11 bases. The germline V gene has CDR1 SGHTA and CDR2 FQGNSA.

In its sample, this clonotype was seen a few times. The chain links TRBV18 to TRBJ2-5; D may be TRBD2 (7 bases). V was pared by 0 bases and J by 1 base, with 15 bases between. The CDR3 contains 17 residues. The V gene's germline CDR1 is KGHSH and CDR2 LQKENI. Written as DNA, the CDR3 is TGTGCCAGCTCACCACCGAGGGGGGGCGAAGGCCAAGAGACCCAGTACTTC. It specifies CASSPPRGGEGQETQYF. Drawing the rest from reference TRBV18 and TRBJ2-5, the complete variable domain is NAGVMQNPRHLVRRRGQEARLRCSPMKGHSHVYWYRQLPEEGLKFMVYLQKENIIDESGMPKERFSAEFPKEGPSILRIQQVVRGDSAAYFCASSPPRGGEGQETQYFGPGTRLLVL.

As DNA, the CDR3 is TGTGCCAGCAGCTCACCGGGACAGGGGATTTACGAGCAGTACTTC. As protein: CASSSPGQGIYEQYF. V is TRBV5-4 and J is TRBJ2-7; TRBD1 aligns across 10 bases. The CDR3 sequence is 15 residues long. Germline V gene lookup returns CDR1 SGHNT and CDR2 YYREEE (reference sequence). The junction had 7 bases not matched to a gene; V was cut back by 3 bases and J by 4 bases. The whole variable domain, filled in from reference TRBV5-4 and TRBJ2-7, reads ETGVTQSPTHLIKTRGQQVTLRCSSQSGHNTVSWYQQALGQGPQFIFQYYREEENGRGNFPPRFSGLQFPNYSSELNVNALELDDSALYLCASSSPGQGIYEQYFGPGTRLTVT.

The chain has TRBV28 and TRBJ1-1; D may be TRBD1 (6 bases). The CDR3 is made up of 17 amino acids. Trimming cost V 5 bases and J 1 base, with 20 bases left between them. Germline V lookup: CDR1 MDHEN, CDR2 SYDVKM. CDR3 protein: CASSLIGGRFGNTEAFF. CDR3 nucleotide sequence: TGTGCCAGCAGTCTAATCGGGGGGCGGTTCGGGAACACTGAAGCTTTCTTT.

This clonotype appeared many times. The chain links TRBV6-5 to TRBJ1-1; the D gene is possibly TRBD1 (5 bases). V was cut by 7 bases and J by 10 bases, with 19 bases left in between. This CDR3 contains 13 residues. Per the germline V gene, CDR1 is MNHEY and CDR2 is SVGAGI. CDR3 sequence: CASNLRGREAAFF. In nucleotides, the CDR3 is TGTGCCAGCAATCTCCGGGGCCGTGAAGCAGCTTTCTTT.

This clonotype has ten or more counts. V gene TRBV7-9 combines with J gene TRBJ1-6, with D unclear. The CDR3 has 15 residues. Trimming pared 1 base from V and 6 bases from J, leaving 10 bases between. Germline V lookup: CDR1 SEHNR, CDR2 FQNEAQ (reference sequence). CDR3 coding DNA: TGTGCCAGCAGCTTAGAGGGATATGGTAATTCACCCCTCCACTTT. Encoded protein: CASSLEGYGNSPLHF.